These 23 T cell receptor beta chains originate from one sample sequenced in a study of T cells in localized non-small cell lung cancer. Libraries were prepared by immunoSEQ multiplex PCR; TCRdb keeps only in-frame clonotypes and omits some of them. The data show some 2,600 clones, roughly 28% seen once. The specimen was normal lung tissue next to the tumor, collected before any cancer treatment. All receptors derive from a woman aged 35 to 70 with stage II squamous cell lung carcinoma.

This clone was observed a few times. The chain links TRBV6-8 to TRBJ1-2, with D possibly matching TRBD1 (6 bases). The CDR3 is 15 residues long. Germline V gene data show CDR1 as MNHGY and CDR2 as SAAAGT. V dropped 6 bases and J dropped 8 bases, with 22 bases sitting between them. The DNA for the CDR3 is TGTGCCAGCAGCTCCGCGGGGGCGCGTCTTGACGGCTACACCTTC. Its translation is CASSSAGARLDGYTF.

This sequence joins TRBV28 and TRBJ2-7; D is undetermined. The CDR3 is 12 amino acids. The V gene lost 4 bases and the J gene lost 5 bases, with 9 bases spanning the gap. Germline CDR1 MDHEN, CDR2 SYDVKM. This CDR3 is CASSSLLNEQYF. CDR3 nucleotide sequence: TGTGCCAGCAGTTCCCTCCTCAACGAGCAGTACTTC.

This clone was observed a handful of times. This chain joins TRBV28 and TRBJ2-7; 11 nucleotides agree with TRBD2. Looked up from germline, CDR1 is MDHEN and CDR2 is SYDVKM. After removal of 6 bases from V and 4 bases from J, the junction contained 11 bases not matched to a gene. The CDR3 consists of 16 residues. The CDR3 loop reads CASSGGLAGGWYEQYF. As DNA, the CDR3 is TGTGCCAGCAGCGGAGGGCTAGCGGGAGGTTGGTACGAGCAGTACTTC.

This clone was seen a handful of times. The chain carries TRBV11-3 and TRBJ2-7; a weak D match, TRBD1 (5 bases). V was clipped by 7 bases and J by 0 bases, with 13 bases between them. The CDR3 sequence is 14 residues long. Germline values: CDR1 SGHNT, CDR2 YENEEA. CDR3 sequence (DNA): TGTGCCAGCACCCTCGGGCAGGGCTCCTACGAGCAGTACTTC. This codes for CASTLGQGSYEQYF. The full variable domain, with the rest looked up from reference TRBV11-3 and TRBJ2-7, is EAGVVQSPRYKIIEKKQPVAFWCNPISGHNTLYWYLQNLGQGPELLIRYENEEAVDDSQLPKDRFSAERLKGVDSTLKIQPAELGDSAVYLCASTLGQGSYEQYFGPGTRLTVT.

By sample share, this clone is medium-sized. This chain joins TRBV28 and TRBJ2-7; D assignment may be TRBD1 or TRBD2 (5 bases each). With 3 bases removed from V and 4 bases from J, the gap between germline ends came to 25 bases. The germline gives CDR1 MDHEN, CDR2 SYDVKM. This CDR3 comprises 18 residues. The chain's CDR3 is CASSFFGPGTLGPYEQYF. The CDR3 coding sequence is TGTGCCAGCAGTTTTTTCGGCCCCGGGACCCTGGGCCCGTACGAGCAGTACTTC.

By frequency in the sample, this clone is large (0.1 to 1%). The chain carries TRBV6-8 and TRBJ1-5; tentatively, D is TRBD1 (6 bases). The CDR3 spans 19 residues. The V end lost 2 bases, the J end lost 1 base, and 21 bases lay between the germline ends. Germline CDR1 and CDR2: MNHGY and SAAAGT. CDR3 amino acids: CASSYGTPVERYSNQPQHF. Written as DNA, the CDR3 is TGTGCCAGCAGTTACGGGACACCCGTCGAGCGGTACAGCAATCAGCCCCAGCATTTT.

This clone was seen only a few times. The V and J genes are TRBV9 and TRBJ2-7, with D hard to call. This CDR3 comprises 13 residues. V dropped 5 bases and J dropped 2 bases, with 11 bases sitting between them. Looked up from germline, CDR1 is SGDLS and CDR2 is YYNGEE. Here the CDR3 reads CASSGVSTYEQYF. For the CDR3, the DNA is TGTGCCAGCAGTGGTGTATCTACCTACGAGCAGTACTTC.

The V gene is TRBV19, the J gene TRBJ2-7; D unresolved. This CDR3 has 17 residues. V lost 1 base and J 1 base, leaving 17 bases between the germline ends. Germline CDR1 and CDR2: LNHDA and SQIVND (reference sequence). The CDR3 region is CASSIGGTPFSSYEQYF. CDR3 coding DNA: TGTGCCAGTAGTATAGGGGGTACACCATTCTCGTCCTACGAGCAGTACTTC.

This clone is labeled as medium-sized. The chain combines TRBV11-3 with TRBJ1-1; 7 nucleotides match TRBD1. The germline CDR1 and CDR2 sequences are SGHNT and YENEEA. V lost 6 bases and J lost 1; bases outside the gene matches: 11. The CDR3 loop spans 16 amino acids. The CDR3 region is CASSPPGQPSNTEAFF. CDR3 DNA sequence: TGTGCCAGCAGTCCACCGGGACAGCCCTCGAACACTGAAGCTTTCTTT.

The CDR3 coding sequence is TGTGCCAGCACCCCACCCGGTCTAGGGGGCCTGGGGGAGCTGTTTTTT. This codes for CASTPPGLGGLGELFF. The rearrangement links TRBV11-3 to TRBJ2-2; 7 bases are shared with TRBD1. The CDR3 contains 16 residues. The trim removed 7 bases at V and 8 bases at J, leaving 16 bases unmatched. Per the germline V gene, CDR1 is SGHNT and CDR2 is YENEEA.

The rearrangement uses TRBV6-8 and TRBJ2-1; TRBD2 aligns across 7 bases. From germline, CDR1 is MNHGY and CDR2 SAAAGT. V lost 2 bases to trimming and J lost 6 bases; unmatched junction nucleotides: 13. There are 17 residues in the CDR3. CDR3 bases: TGTGCCAGCAGTTACAGGTACCGGCTAGCGGACCTCAATGAGCAGTTCTTC. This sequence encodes CASSYRYRLADLNEQFF.

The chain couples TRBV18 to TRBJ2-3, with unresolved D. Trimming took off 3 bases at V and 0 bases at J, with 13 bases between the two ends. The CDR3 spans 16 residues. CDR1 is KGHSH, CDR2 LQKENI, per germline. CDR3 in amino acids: CASSPVGPPSTDTQYF. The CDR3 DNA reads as TGTGCCAGCTCACCGGTCGGGCCACCTAGCACAGATACGCAGTATTTT.

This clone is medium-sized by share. CDR3 sequence: CASSPGVEGKLFF. CDR3 in DNA: TGTGCCAGCAGCCCTGGGGTGGAGGGAAAACTGTTTTTT. The rearrangement links TRBV7-2 to TRBJ1-4; no clear D gene. The germline V and J ends were trimmed by 5 bases and 10 bases, with 14 bases remaining between them. The CDR3 covers 13 residues. CDR1 and CDR2 from the germline V gene are SGHTA and FQGNSA. The full variable domain, rest sourced from reference TRBV7-2 and TRBJ1-4, is GAGVSQSPSNKVTEKGKDVELRCDPISGHTALYWYRQSLGQGLEFLIYFQGNSAPDKSGLPSDRFSAERTGGSVSTLTIQRTQQEDSAVYLCASSPGVEGKLFFGSGTQLSVL.

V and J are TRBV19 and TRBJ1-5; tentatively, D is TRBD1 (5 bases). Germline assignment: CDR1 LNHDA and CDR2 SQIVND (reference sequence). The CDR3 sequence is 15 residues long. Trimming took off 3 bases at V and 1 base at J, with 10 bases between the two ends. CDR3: CASSIWGSSNQPQHF. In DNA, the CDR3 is TGTGCCAGTAGTATCTGGGGGAGCAGCAATCAGCCCCAGCATTTT.

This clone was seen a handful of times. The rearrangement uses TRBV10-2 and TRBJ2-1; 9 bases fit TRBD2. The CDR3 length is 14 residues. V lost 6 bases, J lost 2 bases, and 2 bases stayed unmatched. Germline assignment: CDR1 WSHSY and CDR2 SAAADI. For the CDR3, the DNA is TGCGCCAGCAGAACTAGCGGGCCCTACAATGAGCAGTTCTTC. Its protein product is CASRTSGPYNEQFF.

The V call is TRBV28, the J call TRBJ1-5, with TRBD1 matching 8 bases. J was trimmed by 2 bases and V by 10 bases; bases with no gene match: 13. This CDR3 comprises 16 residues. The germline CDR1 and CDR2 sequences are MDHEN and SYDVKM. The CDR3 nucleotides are TGTGCCACTACACTCACAGGGGGTCCGGGCAATCAGCCCCAGCATTTT. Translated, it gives CATTLTGGPGNQPQHF.

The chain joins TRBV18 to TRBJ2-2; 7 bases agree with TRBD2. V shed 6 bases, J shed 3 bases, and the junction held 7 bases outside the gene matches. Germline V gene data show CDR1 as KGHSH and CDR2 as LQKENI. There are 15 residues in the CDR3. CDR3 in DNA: TGTGCCAGCTCCAGCCTAGCGGCTTACACCGGGGAGCTGTTTTTT. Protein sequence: CASSSLAAYTGELFF.

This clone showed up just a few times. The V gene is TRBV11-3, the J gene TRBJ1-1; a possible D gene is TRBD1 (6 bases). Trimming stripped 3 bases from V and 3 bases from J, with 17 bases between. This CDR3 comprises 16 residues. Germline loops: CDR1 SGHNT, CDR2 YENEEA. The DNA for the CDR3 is TGTGCCAGCAGCTTGCCAGGGGCCTCGAGGGACACTGAAGCTTTCTTT. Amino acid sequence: CASSLPGASRDTEAFF.

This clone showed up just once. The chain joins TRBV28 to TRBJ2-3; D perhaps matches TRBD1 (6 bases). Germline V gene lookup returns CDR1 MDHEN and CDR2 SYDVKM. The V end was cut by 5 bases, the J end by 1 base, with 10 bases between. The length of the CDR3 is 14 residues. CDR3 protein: CASSDRQGTDTQYF. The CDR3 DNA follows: TGTGCCAGCAGTGATCGACAGGGCACAGATACGCAGTATTTT. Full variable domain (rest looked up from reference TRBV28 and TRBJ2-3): DVKVTQSSRYLVKRTGEKVFLECVQDMDHENMFWYRQDPGLGLRLIYFSYDVKMKEKGDIPEGYSVSREKKERFSLILESASTNQTSMYLCASSDRQGTDTQYFGPGTRLTVL.

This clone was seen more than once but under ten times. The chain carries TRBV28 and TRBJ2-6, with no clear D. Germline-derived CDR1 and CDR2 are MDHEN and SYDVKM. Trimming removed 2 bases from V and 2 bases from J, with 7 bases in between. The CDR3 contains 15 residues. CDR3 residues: CASSLVNTGANVLTF. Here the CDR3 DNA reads TGTGCCAGCAGTTTAGTGAACACTGGGGCCAACGTCCTGACTTTC.

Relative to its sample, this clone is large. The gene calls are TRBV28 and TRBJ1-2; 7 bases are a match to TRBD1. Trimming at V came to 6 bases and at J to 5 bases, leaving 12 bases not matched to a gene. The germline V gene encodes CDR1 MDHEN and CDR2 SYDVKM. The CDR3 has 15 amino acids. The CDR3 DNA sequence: TGTGCCAGCAGCCCCATCCTCGGCAGGGGGTATGGCTACACCTTC. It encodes CASSPILGRGYGYTF.

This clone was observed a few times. CDR3 in amino acids: CASSVHLQDLNEKLFF. The CDR3 nucleotides are TGTGCCAGCAGTGTACATCTACAGGACCTAAATGAAAAACTGTTTTTT. This chain uses TRBV6-8 with TRBJ1-4; possible D gene TRBD1, 5 bases. The CDR3 has 16 residues. The germline CDR1 and CDR2 sequences are MNHGY and SAAAGT. Trimming removed 5 bases from V and 5 bases from J, with 18 bases in between.

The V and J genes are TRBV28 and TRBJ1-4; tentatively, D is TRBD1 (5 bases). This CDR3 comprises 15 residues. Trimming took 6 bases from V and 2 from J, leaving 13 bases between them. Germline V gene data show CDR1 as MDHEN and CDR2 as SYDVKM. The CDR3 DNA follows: TGTGCCAGCAGAGCAGGGACGGTCACTAATGAAAAACTGTTTTTT. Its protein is CASRAGTVTNEKLFF. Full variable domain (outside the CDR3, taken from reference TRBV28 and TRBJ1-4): DVKVTQSSRYLVKRTGEKVFLECVQDMDHENMFWYRQDPGLGLRLIYFSYDVKMKEKGDIPEGYSVSREKKERFSLILESASTNQTSMYLCASRAGTVTNEKLFFGSGTQLSVL.